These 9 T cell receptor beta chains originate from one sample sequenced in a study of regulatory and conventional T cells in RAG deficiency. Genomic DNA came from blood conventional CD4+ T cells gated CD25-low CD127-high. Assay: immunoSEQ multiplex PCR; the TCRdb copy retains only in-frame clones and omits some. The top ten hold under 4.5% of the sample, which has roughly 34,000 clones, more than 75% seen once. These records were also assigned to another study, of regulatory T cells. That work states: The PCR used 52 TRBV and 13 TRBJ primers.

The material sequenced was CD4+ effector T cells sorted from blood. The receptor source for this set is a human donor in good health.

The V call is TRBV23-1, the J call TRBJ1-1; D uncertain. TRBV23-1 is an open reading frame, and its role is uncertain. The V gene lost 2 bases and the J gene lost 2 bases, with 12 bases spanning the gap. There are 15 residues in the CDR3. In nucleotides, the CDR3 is TGCGCCAGCAGTCAAAAATGGCAGCTTAACACTGAAGCTTTCTTT. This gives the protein CASSQKWQLNTEAFF.

In DNA, the CDR3 is TGTGCCAGCAGCGTAGTAGGCGGGGGCTACAATGAGCAGTTCTTC. Residues: CASSVVGGGYNEQFF. V and J are TRBV9 and TRBJ2-1; 7 bases map to TRBD2. The CDR3 is 15 amino acids. The germline V gene encodes CDR1 SGDLS and CDR2 YYNGEE. Germline trimming cut 0 bases from V and 3 bases from J; bases unmatched to any gene: 3. The variable domain in full, completed from reference TRBV9 and TRBJ2-1, reads DSGVTQTPKHLITATGQRVTLRCSPRSGDLSVYWYQQSLDQGLQFLIQYYNGEERAKGNILERFSAQQFPDLHSELNLSSLELGDSALYFCASSVVGGGYNEQFFGPGTRLTVL.

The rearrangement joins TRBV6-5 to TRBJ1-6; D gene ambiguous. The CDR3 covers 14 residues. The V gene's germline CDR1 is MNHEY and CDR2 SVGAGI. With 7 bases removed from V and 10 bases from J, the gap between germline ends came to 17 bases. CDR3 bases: TGTGCCAGCACCTCCGGGCCCCTAGGGTCACCCCTCCACTTT. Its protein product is CASTSGPLGSPLHF.

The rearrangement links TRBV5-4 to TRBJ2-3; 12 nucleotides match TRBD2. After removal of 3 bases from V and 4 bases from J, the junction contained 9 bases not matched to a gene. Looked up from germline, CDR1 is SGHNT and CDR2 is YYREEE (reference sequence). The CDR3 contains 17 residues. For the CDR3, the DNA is TGTGCCAGCAGCTCTGACCTAGCGGGGGGGTTTTCAGATACGCAGTATTTT. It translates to CASSSDLAGGFSDTQYF.

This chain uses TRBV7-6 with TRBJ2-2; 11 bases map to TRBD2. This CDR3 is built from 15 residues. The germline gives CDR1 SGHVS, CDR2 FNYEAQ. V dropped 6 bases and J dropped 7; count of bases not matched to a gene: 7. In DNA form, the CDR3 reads TGTGCCAGCAGTCCAGAGGGACTAGCGGTCGGGGAGCTGTTTTTT. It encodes CASSPEGLAVGELFF.

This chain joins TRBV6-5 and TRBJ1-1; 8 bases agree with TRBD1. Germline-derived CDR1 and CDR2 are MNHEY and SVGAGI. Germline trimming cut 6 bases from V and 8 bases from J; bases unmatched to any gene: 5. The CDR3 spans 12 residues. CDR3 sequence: CASRDRDAEAFF. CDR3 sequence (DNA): TGTGCCAGCAGGGACAGGGACGCCGAAGCTTTCTTT.

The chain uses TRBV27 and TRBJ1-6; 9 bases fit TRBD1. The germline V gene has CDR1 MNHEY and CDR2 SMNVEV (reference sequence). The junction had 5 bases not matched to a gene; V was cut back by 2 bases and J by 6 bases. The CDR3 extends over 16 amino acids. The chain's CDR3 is CASSLRLDRGNSPLHF. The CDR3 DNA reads TGTGCCAGCAGTTTAAGGCTGGACAGGGGTAATTCACCCCTCCACTTT.

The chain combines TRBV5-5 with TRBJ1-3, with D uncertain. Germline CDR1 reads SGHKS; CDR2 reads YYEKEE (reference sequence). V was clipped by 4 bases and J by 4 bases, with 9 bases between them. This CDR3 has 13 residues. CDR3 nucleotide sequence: TGTGCCAGCAGCGGCCCACCGGGAAACACCATATATTTT. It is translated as CASSGPPGNTIYF.

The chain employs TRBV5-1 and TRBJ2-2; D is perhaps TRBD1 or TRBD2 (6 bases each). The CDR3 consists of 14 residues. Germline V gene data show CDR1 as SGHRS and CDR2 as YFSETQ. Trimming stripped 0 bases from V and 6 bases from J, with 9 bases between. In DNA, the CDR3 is TGCGCCAGCAGCTTGGTAGGGGGGCCCGGGGAGCTGTTTTTT. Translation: CASSLVGGPGELFF.